Listed here is a single TCR beta chain. Its antigen remains unidentified. A second PCR of about 7 to 12 cycles used a sample-barcoded 5' primer and a J-beta primer mix. TCRdb passed the 5' RACE reads through MiXCR, listing each CDR3 protein once. The table includes about a million distinct CDR3 sequences, more than 30% detected once. This CDR3 contains 16 residues. With 8 bases clipped from V and 1 base from J, the junction kept 11 bases outside the gene matches. The germline V gene encodes CDR1 SNHLY and CDR2 FYNNEI. The data stem from a study of blood T cells in healthy people across ages. Study-wide points: Researchers judged that diversity estimates from one million T cells fell short of true values.

Sequenced sample: blood. The gene calls are TRBV2 and TRBJ2-3; 8 positions agree with TRBD1. This receptor was identified in a man younger than 35 in good health. CDR3: CASRTGSFRGTDTQYF. Written as DNA, the CDR3 is TGTGCCAGCCGGACAGGGAGCTTCCGCGGCACAGATACGCAGTATTTT. Full variable domain (outside the CDR3, taken from reference TRBV2 and TRBJ2-3): EPEVTQTPSHQVTQMGQEVILRCVPISNHLYFYWYRQILGQKVEFLVSFYNNEISEKSEIFDDQFSVERPDGSNFTLKIRSTKLEDSAMYFCASRTGSFRGTDTQYFGPGTRLTVL.